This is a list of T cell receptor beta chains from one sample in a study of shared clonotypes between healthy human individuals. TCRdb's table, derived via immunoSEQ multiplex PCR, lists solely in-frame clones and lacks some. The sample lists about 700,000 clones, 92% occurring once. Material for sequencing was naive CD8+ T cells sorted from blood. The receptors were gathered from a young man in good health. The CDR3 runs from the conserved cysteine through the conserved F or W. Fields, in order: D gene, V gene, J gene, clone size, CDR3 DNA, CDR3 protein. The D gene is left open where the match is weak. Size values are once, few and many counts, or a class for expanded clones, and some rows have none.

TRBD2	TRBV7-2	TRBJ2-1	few	TGTGCCAGCTCCTCTGGGACTAGTTTACTTGAGCAGTTCTTC	CASSSGTSLLEQFF
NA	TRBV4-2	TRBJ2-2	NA	TGTGCCAGCAGCCAAGAGGGAGGCCTCACCGGGGAGCTGTTTTTT	CASSQEGGLTGELFF
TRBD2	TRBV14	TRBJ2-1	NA	TGTGCCAGCAGACCTTCTAGCGGGAGCTCCTACAATGAGCAGTTCTTC	CASRPSSGSSYNEQFF
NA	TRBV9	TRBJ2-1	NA	TGTGCCAGCAGCGTAGCGGGAGCTATCTACAATGAGCAGTTCTTC	CASSVAGAIYNEQFF
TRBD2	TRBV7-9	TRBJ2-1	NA	TGTGCCAGCAGCCCGCAGGCTAGCGGGAGGGTATATGAGCAGTTCTTC	CASSPQASGRVYEQFF
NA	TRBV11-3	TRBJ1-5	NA	TGTGCCAGCAGCTTAGACCTGTGGGGTGGTCAGCCCCAGCATTTT	CASSLDLWGGQPQHF
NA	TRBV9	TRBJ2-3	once	TGTGCCAGCAGCTCTAGCACAGATACGCAGTATTTT	CASSSSTDTQYF
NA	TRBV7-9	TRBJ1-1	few	TGTGCCAGCAGGGGGAGTGAAGCTTTCTTT	CASRGSEAFF
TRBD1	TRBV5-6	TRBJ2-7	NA	TGTGCCAGCAGCGGGGACAGCTACGAGCAGTACTTC	CASSGDSYEQYF
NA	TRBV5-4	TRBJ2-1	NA	TGTGCCAGCAGCGCGGCTAGCGCGTACAATGAGCAGTTCTTC	CASSAASAYNEQFF
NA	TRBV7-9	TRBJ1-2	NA	TGTGCCAGCAGCGCTACGTGGGAGGGTCCTAACTATGGCTACACCTTC	CASSATWEGPNYGYTF
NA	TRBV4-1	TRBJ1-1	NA	TGCGCCAGCAGCCTCGAGATGAACACTGAAGCTTTCTTT	CASSLEMNTEAFF
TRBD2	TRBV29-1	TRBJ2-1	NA	TGCAGCGATAGCGGGGGGCCCTACAATGAGCAGTTCTTC	CSDSGGPYNEQFF
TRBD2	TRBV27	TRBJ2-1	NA	TGTGCCAGCAGTTCGGGGACTAGCGGGAGGGGGTACAATGAGCAGTTCTTC	CASSSGTSGRGYNEQFF
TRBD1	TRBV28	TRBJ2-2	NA	TGTGCCAGCAGTTCCCACAGGGGGCCCGGGGAGCTGTTTTTT	CASSSHRGPGELFF
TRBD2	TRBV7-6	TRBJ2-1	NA	TGTGCCAGCAGCTTAGAGGCTAGCGGGTACTACAATGAGCAGTTCTTC	CASSLEASGYYNEQFF
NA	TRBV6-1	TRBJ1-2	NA	TGTGCCAGCCTGACAGGACAAATAGGGTATGGCTACACCTTC	CASLTGQIGYGYTF
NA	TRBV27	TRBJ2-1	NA	TGTGCCAGCAGCCCCGGCACTAGGGCCTACAATGAGCAGTTCTTC	CASSPGTRAYNEQFF
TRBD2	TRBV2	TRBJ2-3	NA	TGTGCCAGCAATCTAGGAATCAGGGGTAGCGGGAGGGCCTCAGGAACAGATACGCAGTATTTT	CASNLGIRGSGRASGTDTQYF
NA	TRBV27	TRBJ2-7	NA	TGTGCCAGCAGCCGGGGATTGGAGCAGTACTTC	CASSRGLEQYF
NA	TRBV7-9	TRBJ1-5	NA	TGTGCCAGCAGCTTAGCGGGCGGGGCCCGGGAGCCCCAGCATTTT	CASSLAGGAREPQHF
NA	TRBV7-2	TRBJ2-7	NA	TGTGCCAGCAGCTTAGCCGGCCAGACCTTCTACGAGCAGTACTTC	CASSLAGQTFYEQYF
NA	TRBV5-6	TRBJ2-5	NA	TGTGCCAGCAGCTTGGCCCTAGAGTGGGGAGAGACCCAGTACTTC	CASSLALEWGETQYF
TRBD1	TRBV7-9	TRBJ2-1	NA	TGTGCCAGCAGCTTAGCTAGGGGGCGCAACCCCTACAATGAGCAGTTCTTC	CASSLARGRNPYNEQFF
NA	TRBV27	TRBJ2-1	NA	TGTGCCAGCAGTTTTGGGGGGATCTCCTACAATGAGCAGTTCTTC	CASSFGGISYNEQFF
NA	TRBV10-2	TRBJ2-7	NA	TGCGCCAGCGGGAGAAGCTACGAGCAGTACTTC	CASGRSYEQYF
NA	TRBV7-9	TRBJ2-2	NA	TGTGCCAGCAGCTTTAATGATGGAGACACCGGGGAGCTGTTTTTT	CASSFNDGDTGELFF
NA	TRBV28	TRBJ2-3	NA	TGTGCCAGCAACCAAGTCGGCGGGGAAAGCACAGATACGCAGTATTTT	CASNQVGGESTDTQYF
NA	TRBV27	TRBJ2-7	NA	TGTGCCAGCAGCCCGCGGGACGGACCTAAACGAGAGCAGTACTTC	CASSPRDGPKREQYF
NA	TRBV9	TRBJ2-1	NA	TGTGCCAGCAGCGTAAGCGGACTCTCCTACAATGAGCAGTTCTTC	CASSVSGLSYNEQFF
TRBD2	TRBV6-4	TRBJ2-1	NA	TGTGCCAGCAGTGTACAGGGAGCGGGAGTGAATGAGCAGTTCTTC	CASSVQGAGVNEQFF
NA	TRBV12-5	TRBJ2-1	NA	TGTGCTAGTGGTTTGGTACTAGCCGGATACAATGAGCAGTTCTTC	CASGLVLAGYNEQFF
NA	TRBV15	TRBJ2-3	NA	TGTGCCACCAGCACAAGCGGAGGCACAGATACGCAGTATTTT	CATSTSGGTDTQYF
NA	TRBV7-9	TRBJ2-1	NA	TGTGCCAGCAGCCCGAACAGGGTCCATGAGCAGTTCTTC	CASSPNRVHEQFF
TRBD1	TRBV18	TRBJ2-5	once	TGTGCCAGCTCACCTAACTACGGACAGGGAGAGACCCAGTACTTC	CASSPNYGQGETQYF
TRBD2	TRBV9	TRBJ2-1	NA	TGTGCCAGCAGCGTAGCGCCGGGAGGGCCTCCCTACAATGAGCAGTTCTTC	CASSVAPGGPPYNEQFF
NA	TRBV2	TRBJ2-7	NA	TGTGCCTGGGGGGGGCGTAGCATTGACGAGCAGTACTTC	CAWGGRSIDEQYF
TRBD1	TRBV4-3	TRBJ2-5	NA	TGCGCCAGCAGCCAGGGAACAGGGGGAGGTGAGACCCAGTACTTC	CASSQGTGGGETQYF
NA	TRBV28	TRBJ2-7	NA	TGTGCCAGCAGCACCTTCGTCGGGCCAACCTACGAGCAGTACTTC	CASSTFVGPTYEQYF
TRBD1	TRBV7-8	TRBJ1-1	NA	TGTGCCAGCAGCTTGGGGACAGGACAGCTTAACACTGAAGCTTTCTTT	CASSLGTGQLNTEAFF
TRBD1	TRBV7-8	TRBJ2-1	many	TGTGCCAGCAGCGAACGCTCCGGGACAGGACTGTTCAATGAGCAGTTCTTC	CASSERSGTGLFNEQFF
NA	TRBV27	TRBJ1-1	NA	TGTGCCAGCAGTTTGGAGAGAGGGATGACTGAAGCTTTCTTT	CASSLERGMTEAFF
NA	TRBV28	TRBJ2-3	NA	TGTGCCAGCTTAGCCCCACGCGGGGGCGGCACAGATACGCAGTATTTT	CASLAPRGGGTDTQYF
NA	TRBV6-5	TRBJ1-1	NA	TGTGCCAGCAGTCCATATCAGGGGAACACTGAAGCTTTCTTT	CASSPYQGNTEAFF
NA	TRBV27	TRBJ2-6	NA	TGTGCCAGCATGGGGTATGGGGCCAACGTCCTGACTTTC	CASMGYGANVLTF
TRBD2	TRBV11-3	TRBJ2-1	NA	TGTGCCAGCAGCGGAGGGACTAGCGGGACCGACTACAATGAGCAGTTCTTC	CASSGGTSGTDYNEQFF
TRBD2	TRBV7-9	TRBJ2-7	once	TGTGCCAGCAGCTCCGGCGGGGGAGCTGGCTCCTACGAGCAGTACTTC	CASSSGGGAGSYEQYF
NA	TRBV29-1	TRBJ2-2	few	TGCAGCGTCTACTACGGGTTGAACACCGGGGAGCTGTTTTTT	CSVYYGLNTGELFF
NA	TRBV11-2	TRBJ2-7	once	TGTGCCAGCAGCTCCCCTCCTAGTCCTACCTACGAGCAGTACTTC	CASSSPPSPTYEQYF
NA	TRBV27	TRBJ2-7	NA	TGTGCCAGCTCGGTATACCCTATGTACGAGCAGTACTTC	CASSVYPMYEQYF
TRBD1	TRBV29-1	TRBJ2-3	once	TGCAGCGCATCACAGGGGTTCACAGATACGCAGTATTTT	CSASQGFTDTQYF
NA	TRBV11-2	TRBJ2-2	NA	TGTGCCAGCGCCGTGAAGGAGGGCCTTGCGAACACCGGGGAGCTGTTTTTT	CASAVKEGLANTGELFF
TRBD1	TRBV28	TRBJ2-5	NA	TGTGCCAGCAGGATGACAGGGGCAAGAGAGACCCAGTACTTC	CASRMTGARETQYF